These 20 T cell receptor beta chains were sequenced from one sample in a study of human versus mouse CDR3 diversity and MHC coevolution. TCRdb's table, derived via immunoSEQ multiplex PCR, lists solely in-frame clones and lacks some. There are 50,000 to 70,000 clones in the sample; approximately 94% occur only once, and approximately 17% lies in the top ten. Input material: naive CD4+ T cells from blood. The sample's subset: CD45RO-negative CD62L-positive naive CD4 T cells. These TCRs come from a person between 60 and 69 years old in good health.

V usage is TRBV9 and J usage is TRBJ2-5, with TRBD1 matching over 7 bases. The CDR3 consists of 16 residues. V shed 0 bases, J shed 0 bases, and the junction held 5 bases outside the gene matches. CDR1 is SGDLS, CDR2 YYNGEE, per germline. The CDR3 reads CASSVGRRGNQETQYF. CDR3 DNA: TGTGCCAGCAGCGTAGGTCGCAGGGGGAACCAAGAGACCCAGTACTTC.

A single count supports this clone. The rearrangement links TRBV6-1 to TRBJ1-4; D possibly corresponds to TRBD1 (6 bases). V lost 2 bases and J lost 8, with 15 bases in between. CDR3 length: 15 amino acids. The germline gives CDR1 MNHNS, CDR2 SASEGT. The CDR3 region has the DNA TGTGCCAGCAGTGAACTGGGGGGGCAGGGCGAAAAACTGTTTTTT. Protein: CASSELGGQGEKLFF.

The V call is TRBV7-9, the J call TRBJ2-3; 8 nucleotides match TRBD1. The CDR3 runs 16 residues. V lost 7 bases and J lost 5; bases outside the gene matches: 14. CDR1 and CDR2 (germline): SEHNR, FQNEAQ (reference sequence). For the CDR3, the DNA is TGTGCCAGCACCTTCCTGGTTGGCACAGGGGGAGATACGCAGTATTTT. Its protein product is CASTFLVGTGGDTQYF.

This chain joins TRBV6-1 and TRBJ1-3; D remains unclear. The V end was cut by 6 bases, the J end by 0 bases, with 12 bases between. The CDR3 covers 15 residues. Germline CDR1 is MNHNS and CDR2 is SASEGT. CDR3 in DNA: TGTGCCAGCAGGGCAGGACTGCCCTCTGGAAACACCATATATTTT. It is translated as CASRAGLPSGNTIYF.

V usage is TRBV30 and J usage is TRBJ1-4, with D maybe TRBD1 (5 bases). This CDR3 contains 13 residues. V shed 2 bases and J shed 8 bases, with 12 bases lying between them. The germline CDR1 and CDR2 sequences are GTSNPN and SVGIG (reference sequence). Written as DNA, the CDR3 is TGTGCCTGGAGTTCCGACAGCGAAGAAAAACTGTTTTTT. This encodes CAWSSDSEEKLFF.

The V and J genes are TRBV7-3 and TRBJ1-2, with a possible D match to TRBD1 (5 bases). V was shortened by 3 bases and J by 8 bases, with 19 bases between the two germline ends. Per the germline V gene, CDR1 is SGHTA and CDR2 is FQGTGA. The CDR3 covers 15 residues. The CDR3, as DNA: TGTGCCAGCAGCTTGGAGGGCGGGGCGAGAACGGGCTACACCTTC. Its protein is CASSLEGGARTGYTF.

A remark on this clone: The identical CDR3 is also encoded by other nucleotide sequences in the sample. V usage is TRBV6-5 and J usage is TRBJ1-2; no clear D gene. Looked up from germline, CDR1 is MNHEY and CDR2 is SVGAGI. The CDR3 totals 13 residues. Between the trimmed V and J ends, which lost 7 bases and 8 bases, there was a span of 17 bases. CDR3 in DNA: TGTGCCAGCACCGCGGGCCGGGGTGGGGGCTACACCTTC. Protein product: CASTAGRGGGYTF.

V is TRBV5-1 and J is TRBJ1-4, with D tentatively TRBD1 (5 bases). The CDR3 sequence is 18 residues long. The V gene lost 0 bases and the J gene lost 10 bases, with 25 bases spanning the gap. Looked up from germline, CDR1 is SGHRS and CDR2 is YFSETQ. As DNA, the CDR3 is TGCGCCAGCAGCTTGGATACACAGGCCGGAATGAAGGACGGAAAACTGTTTTTT. This translates into CASSLDTQAGMKDGKLFF.

The rearrangement uses TRBV5-4 and TRBJ2-5; 14 positions agree with TRBD2. V was clipped by 7 bases and J by 1 base; unmatched bases: 3. CDR1 and CDR2 from the germline V gene are SGHNT and YYREEE (reference sequence). The CDR3 is 15 residues long. The CDR3 nucleotides are TGTGCCAGCTCCGGACTAGCGGGAGGCCAAGAGACCCAGTACTTC. Translating gives CASSGLAGGQETQYF.

The V call is TRBV5-1, the J call TRBJ2-1, with 10 positions matching TRBD2. The CDR3 runs to 14 residues. V shed 4 bases, J shed 3 bases, and the junction held 1 base outside the gene matches. Germline-derived CDR1 and CDR2 are SGHRS and YFSETQ. This CDR3 is CASSRTSGYNEQFF. As DNA, the CDR3 is TGCGCCAGCAGCCGGACTAGCGGCTACAATGAGCAGTTCTTC. The complete variable domain, with remaining parts taken from reference TRBV5-1 and TRBJ2-1, reads KAGVTQTPRYLIKTRGQQVTLSCSPISGHRSVSWYQQTPGQGLQFLFEYFSETQRNKGNFPGRFSGRQFSNSRSEMNVSTLELGDSALYLCASSRTSGYNEQFFGPGTRLTVL.

The chain recombines TRBV6-1 with TRBJ1-5; TRBD1 matches at 11 bases. The CDR3 contains 15 residues. The trim removed 2 bases at V and 6 bases at J, leaving 3 bases unmatched. The germline CDR1 and CDR2 sequences are MNHNS and SASEGT. CDR3 bases: TGTGCCAGCAGTGAACGTGGGACAGGGGGTCAGCCCCAGCATTTT. Amino acids: CASSERGTGGQPQHF.

The rearrangement uses TRBV6-6 and TRBJ2-7, with unresolved D. From germline, CDR1 is MNHNY and CDR2 SVGAGI (reference sequence). V was pared by 7 bases and J by 0 bases, with 19 bases between. The CDR3 loop spans 16 amino acids. CDR3 bases: TGTGCCAGCAACCTGGGTGGCGGCCCTAGCTCCTACGAGCAGTACTTC. Its translation is CASNLGGGPSSYEQYF.

This sequence joins TRBV7-7 and TRBJ2-3; 9 bases line up with TRBD1. Germline V gene data show CDR1 as SSHAT and CDR2 as FNYEAQ (reference sequence). The CDR3 sequence is 14 residues long. V shed 1 base and J 4 bases; nucleotides not matched to a gene: 0. DNA for the CDR3: TGTGCCAGCAGCTTAGGACAGGGGGCAGATACGCAGTATTTT. Protein: CASSLGQGADTQYF.

This clone was recorded only once. The V call is TRBV7-6, the J call TRBJ2-2; D is uncertain. This CDR3 comprises 13 residues. Germline loops: CDR1 SGHVS, CDR2 FNYEAQ. V was shortened by 4 bases and J by 6 bases, with 9 bases between the two germline ends. The CDR3: CASSWSSAGELFF. Here the CDR3 DNA reads TGTGCCAGCAGCTGGTCTAGTGCCGGGGAGCTGTTTTTT.

This chain links TRBV2 with TRBJ2-1, with unresolved D. V gave up 2 bases and J gave up 4 bases, with 3 bases separating them. The CDR3 runs 12 residues. The V gene's germline CDR1 is SNHLY and CDR2 FYNNEI. The CDR3 bases are TGTGCCAGCAGTGAACAGTACAATGAGCAGTTCTTC. Protein: CASSEQYNEQFF.

This clone was seen a handful of times. The V and J genes are TRBV7-9 and TRBJ1-5, with TRBD1 matching 9 bases. CDR3 length: 12 amino acids. Germline values: CDR1 SEHNR, CDR2 FQNEAQ (reference sequence). Trimming at V came to 2 bases and at J to 15 bases, leaving 5 bases not matched to a gene. The CDR3 reads CASSLRGQGMHF. For the CDR3, the DNA is TGTGCCAGCAGCTTACGGGGACAGGGAATGCATTTT.

There are a few counts of this clone. J is TRBJ1-4 and V is TRBV6-8; TRBD1 aligns across 9 bases. This CDR3 has 13 residues. V was pared by 6 bases and J by 8 bases, with 4 bases of the junction left unmatched. Germline-derived CDR1 and CDR2 are MNHGY and SAAAGT. CDR3 sequence: CASRTGGNEKLFF. The CDR3 DNA reads TGTGCCAGCAGGACAGGGGGAAACGAAAAACTGTTTTTT.

This clone was seen a single time. The gene calls are TRBV7-3 and TRBJ2-2; perhaps TRBD2 as D (5 bases). Germline values: CDR1 SGHTA, CDR2 FQGTGA. V was clipped by 2 bases and J by 8 bases, with 6 bases between them. The CDR3 consists of 12 residues. The CDR3 nucleotides are TGTGCCAGCAGCTTAGAGGGTGGGGAGCTGTTTTTT. Amino acids: CASSLEGGELFF.

The chain is built from TRBV6-5 and TRBJ1-2, with a weak D call TRBD1 (6 bases). This CDR3 contains 14 residues. Germline loops: CDR1 MNHEY, CDR2 SVGAGI. CDR3 loop: CASYAGAANYGYTF. As DNA, the CDR3 is TGTGCTTCATACGCGGGGGCGGCGAACTATGGCTACACCTTC.

The table lists this clone with a count of one. The V call is TRBV6-5, the J call TRBJ1-2, with unresolved D. Germline loops: CDR1 MNHEY, CDR2 SVGAGI. The ends were cut back, 5 bases at V and 2 bases at J, with 9 bases in the middle. This CDR3 comprises 13 residues. CDR3 residues: CASSGRLNYGYTF. CDR3 bases: TGTGCCAGCAGTGGCAGATTGAACTATGGCTACACCTTC.